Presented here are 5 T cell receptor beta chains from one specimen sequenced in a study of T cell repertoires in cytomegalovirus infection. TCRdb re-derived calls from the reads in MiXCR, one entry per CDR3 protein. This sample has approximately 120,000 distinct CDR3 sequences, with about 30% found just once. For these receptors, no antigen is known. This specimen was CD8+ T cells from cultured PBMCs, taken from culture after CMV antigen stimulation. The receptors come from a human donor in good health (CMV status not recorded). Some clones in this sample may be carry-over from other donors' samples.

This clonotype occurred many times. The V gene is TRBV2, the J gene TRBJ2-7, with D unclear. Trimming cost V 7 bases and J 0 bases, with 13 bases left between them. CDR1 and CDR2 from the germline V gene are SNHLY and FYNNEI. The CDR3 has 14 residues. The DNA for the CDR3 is TGTGCCAGCACCTCTGGCACGACCTCCTACGAGCAGTACTTC. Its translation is CASTSGTTSYEQYF.

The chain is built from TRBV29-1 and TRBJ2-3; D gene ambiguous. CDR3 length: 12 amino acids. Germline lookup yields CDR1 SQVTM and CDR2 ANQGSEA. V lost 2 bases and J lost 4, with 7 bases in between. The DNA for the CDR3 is TGCAGCGTTGAAATGGTTCCAGATACGCAGTATTTT. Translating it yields CSVEMVPDTQYF.

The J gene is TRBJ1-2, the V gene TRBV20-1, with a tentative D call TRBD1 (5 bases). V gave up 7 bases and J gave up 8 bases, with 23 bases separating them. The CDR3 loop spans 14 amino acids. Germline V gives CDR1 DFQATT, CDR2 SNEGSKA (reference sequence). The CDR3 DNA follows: TGCAGTGTCCCCCTTAGAGGGGACTGGCGAGGCTACACCTTC. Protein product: CSVPLRGDWRGYTF.

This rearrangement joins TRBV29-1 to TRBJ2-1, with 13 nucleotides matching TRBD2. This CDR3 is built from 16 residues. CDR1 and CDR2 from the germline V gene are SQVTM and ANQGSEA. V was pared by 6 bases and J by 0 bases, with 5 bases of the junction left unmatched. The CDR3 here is CSVPGLAGPSYNEQFF. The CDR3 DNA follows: TGCAGCGTCCCGGGACTAGCGGGGCCCTCCTACAATGAGCAGTTCTTC.

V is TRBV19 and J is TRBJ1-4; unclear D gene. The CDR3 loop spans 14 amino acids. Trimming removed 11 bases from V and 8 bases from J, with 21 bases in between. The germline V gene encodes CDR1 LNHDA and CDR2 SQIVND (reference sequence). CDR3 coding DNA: TGTGCCGGTAACCTTATGGGAACAGAGGAAAAACTGTTTTTT. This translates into CAGNLMGTEEKLFF. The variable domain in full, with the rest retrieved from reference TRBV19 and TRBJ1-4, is DGGITQSPKYLFRKEGQNVTLSCEQNLNHDAMYWYRQDPGQGLRLIYYSQIVNDFQKGDIAEGYSVSREKKESFPLTVTSAQKNPTAFYLCAGNLMGTEEKLFFGSGTQLSVL.